This TCR beta chain comes out of a study of cytomegalovirus exposure and HLA in healthy donors. As for the study in general: A prior study identified just under 120 million unique TCR beta sequences from about 179 million T cells.

This clone was counted only a few times. Its cognate antigen is unknown. The PCR used 60 Vbeta and 13 Jbeta primers. The method was immunoSEQ multiplex PCR; TCRdb's version includes in-frame clones alone and lacks a portion of them. The table records about 110,000 clones, 10% to 15% of them present only once. General observations from the study: An analysis done earlier found most TCR beta V segments productive about 87% or about 30% of the time.

This clonotype was sampled from a man aged 40-55 years in good health and CMV-seropositive. Sequencing input: PBMCs.

The CDR3 spells CASTRGGASGYTF. The CDR3 bases are TGTGCCAGCACTCGTGGGGGGGCATCGGGCTACACCTTC. The rearrangement joins TRBV13 to TRBJ1-2; the D gene is possibly TRBD1 (6 bases). This CDR3 contains 13 residues. V was trimmed by 7 bases and J by 8 bases, leaving 17 bases between them. Per germline, CDR1 PRHDT and CDR2 FYEKMQ (reference sequence).